Listed here are 11 T cell receptor beta chains from one sample, sequenced in a study of T cell responses to AZD1222 COVID-19 vaccine. Repertoires were generated with immunoSEQ multiplex PCR, while TCRdb's copy carries only in-frame clones and drops some. The repertoire includes about 180,000 clones, about 88% of them detected once, and roughly a quarter sits in the top ten. The material sequenced was peripheral blood, taken 28 days after the second AZD1222 dose. The receptors stem from an adult who received the AZD1222 COVID-19 vaccine.

V is TRBV28 and J is TRBJ1-2; D call uncertain. V was trimmed by 7 bases and J by 4 bases, leaving 22 bases between them. The CDR3 spans 16 residues. Germline V CDR1 and CDR2: MDHEN, SYDVKM. The CDR3 coding sequence is TGTGCCAGCAACCCCCCGGAAATCCGGAGCCGCTATGGCTACACCTTC. Protein: CASNPPEIRSRYGYTF.

This rearrangement joins TRBV7-2 to TRBJ2-3; no definite D call. The CDR3 is 13 amino acids. V was clipped by 5 bases and J by 0 bases, with 6 bases between them. Germline V gives CDR1 SGHTA, CDR2 FQGNSA. This chain's CDR3 is CASSTPSTDTQYF. DNA of the CDR3: TGTGCCAGCAGCACCCCTAGCACAGATACGCAGTATTTT. Supplemented by reference TRBV7-2 and TRBJ2-3, the full variable domain reads GAGVSQSPSNKVTEKGKDVELRCDPISGHTALYWYRQSLGQGLEFLIYFQGNSAPDKSGLPSDRFSAERTGGSVSTLTIQRTQQEDSAVYLCASSTPSTDTQYFGPGTRLTVL.

The chain combines TRBV6-4 with TRBJ1-1, with D perhaps TRBD1 (5 bases). The germline V gene encodes CDR1 MRHNA and CDR2 SNTAGT. Trimming removed 2 bases from V and 10 bases from J, with 8 bases in between. The CDR3 length is 11 residues. The CDR3 DNA reads TGTGCCAGCAGTGACGGGGGGGGAGCTTTCTTT. Translation: CASSDGGGAFF.

The V call is TRBV6-1, the J call TRBJ2-5, with D possibly matching TRBD2 (6 bases). The CDR3 consists of 12 residues. Trimming removed 4 bases at V and 5 bases at J, with 8 bases between. Per germline, CDR1 MNHNS and CDR2 SASEGT. The CDR3 bases are TGTGCCAGCAGTGTTCTAGCGGAGACCCAGTACTTC. It translates to CASSVLAETQYF.

The J gene is TRBJ1-1, the V gene TRBV9, with TRBD1 as a possible D gene (5 bases). The CDR3 totals 15 residues. Germline CDR1 and CDR2: SGDLS and YYNGEE. The V end lost 0 bases, the J end lost 0 bases, and 9 bases lay between the germline ends. This chain's CDR3 is CASSVATGMNTEAFF. In DNA form, the CDR3 reads TGTGCCAGCAGCGTAGCTACAGGCATGAACACTGAAGCTTTCTTT.

The V gene is TRBV7-2, the J gene TRBJ1-5, with a tentative D call TRBD1 (6 bases). Germline V lookup: CDR1 SGHTA, CDR2 FQGNSA. Trimming removed 4 bases from V and 2 bases from J, with 21 bases in between. CDR3 length: 18 residues. The CDR3 DNA is TGTGCCAGCAGCTCCATACTCCGGGGGGCTATAGGCAATCAGCCCCAGCATTTT. This gives the protein CASSSILRGAIGNQPQHF.

The V call is TRBV18, the J call TRBJ2-5; perhaps TRBD2 as D (5 bases). The CDR3 sequence is 14 residues long. CDR1 and CDR2 from the germline V gene are KGHSH and LQKENI. Trimming left V 4 bases short and J 2 bases short, with 11 bases between. CDR3 coding DNA: TGTGCCAGCTCACTCGGGGTTCAGCAAGAGACCCAGTACTTC. This sequence encodes CASSLGVQQETQYF. Filled out from reference TRBV18 and TRBJ2-5, the complete variable domain reads NAGVMQNPRHLVRRRGQEARLRCSPMKGHSHVYWYRQLPEEGLKFMVYLQKENIIDESGMPKERFSAEFPKEGPSILRIQQVVRGDSAAYFCASSLGVQQETQYFGPGTRLLVL.

This clone showed up just once. The chain has TRBV9 and TRBJ2-5, with a possible D match to TRBD2 (5 bases). Germline V CDR1 and CDR2: SGDLS, YYNGEE. Trimming removed 0 bases from V and 3 bases from J, with 6 bases in between. The CDR3 runs 13 residues. CDR3 region: CASSVAGKETQYF. Here the CDR3 DNA reads TGTGCCAGCAGCGTAGCGGGGAAAGAGACCCAGTACTTC.

CDR3 loop: CASSEGTPTAGYEQYF. The CDR3 nucleotides are TGCGCCAGCAGCGAGGGGACGCCAACGGCGGGCTACGAGCAGTACTTC. The rearrangement links TRBV10-1 to TRBJ2-7, with D perhaps being TRBD1 or TRBD2 (5 bases each). Trimming cost V 6 bases and J 3 bases, with 21 bases left between them. Looked up from germline, CDR1 is WNHNN and CDR2 is SYGVQD (reference sequence). CDR3 size: 16 residues.

V gene TRBV28 combines with J gene TRBJ1-5; D gene uncertain. The V and J ends lost 10 bases and 4 bases respectively, with 20 bases between them. CDR3 length: 15 amino acids. Germline V gene lookup returns CDR1 MDHEN and CDR2 SYDVKM. The CDR3 sequence is CAINGRALGNQPQHF. In DNA form, the CDR3 reads TGTGCCATCAACGGACGGGCCTTGGGTAATCAGCCCCAGCATTTT.

This chain links TRBV7-2 with TRBJ2-1; 8 nucleotides agree with TRBD1. V lost 0 bases to trimming and J lost 10 bases; unmatched junction nucleotides: 8. This CDR3 is 15 amino acids long. Per the germline V gene, CDR1 is SGHTA and CDR2 is FQGNSA. In DNA, the CDR3 is TGTGCCAGCAGCTTAGCACCACAGGGGGTTTGGGAGCAGTTCTTC. Translation: CASSLAPQGVWEQFF. The variable domain in full, completed from reference TRBV7-2 and TRBJ2-1, reads GAGVSQSPSNKVTEKGKDVELRCDPISGHTALYWYRQSLGQGLEFLIYFQGNSAPDKSGLPSDRFSAERTGGSVSTLTIQRTQQEDSAVYLCASSLAPQGVWEQFFGPGTRLTVL.